This T cell receptor (beta chain) was sequenced for a study of regulatory T cells in long-lasting Graves disease. About the study: Positivity for TSH receptor antibodies plus over 5 years of antithyroid drugs meant persistent Graves' disease.

Broader study findings: Persistent patients had a count of shared public clonotypes (approximately 2,700) that exceeded that of new patients (around 960). Only peripheral blood was studied, not thyroid tissue.

The sample's time point: persistent/refractory GD, antithyroid drugs over 5 years with positive TRAb. RNA isolated from PBMCs was used to make the TCR library. Arm-PCR of CDR3 regions and iRepertoire HTBI primers were used to build TCR beta libraries. TCRdb processed the multiplex PCR reads anew with MiXCR; each CDR3 protein has one entry. The repertoire holds about 470,000 distinct CDR3 sequences, with under 25% as singletons. This clonotype was detected many times. Its antigen is still unknown. Sequencing used peripheral blood mononuclear cells (PBMCs), obtained when the disease was refractory, from a patient treated with antithyroid drugs. This TCR was recovered from a female donor with Graves disease.

The CDR3 protein is CASSATGTLNTEAFF. For the CDR3, the DNA is TGTGCCAGCAGCGCGACCGGGACACTGAACACTGAAGCTTTCTTT. The chain joins TRBV9 to TRBJ1-1, with D possibly being TRBD1 (6 bases). The CDR3 contains 15 residues. Trimming removed 3 bases at V and 0 bases at J, with 12 bases between. Germline V gene sequence: CDR1 SGDLS, CDR2 YYNGEE.